This TCR beta chain was recovered during a study of beta chain features in type 1 diabetes. Points from the study as a whole: VDJ junctions sequenced from type 1 diabetes patients showed fewer insertions and more deletions.

With 4 bases clipped from V and 4 bases from J, the junction kept 9 bases outside the gene matches. The CDR3 covers 15 residues. Germline V gene data show CDR1 as LGHNA and CDR2 as YNFKEQ. Via CD45RO/CCR7/CD25/CD127/CD95/CD27, cells of the CD4+ naive, central memory, regulatory and stem cell-like memory subsets were sorted. Isolated RNA was reverse transcribed in full, so expressed TCRB transcripts were sequenced. The protocol was immunoSEQ multiplex PCR, while the TCRdb copy is restricted to in-frame clones and leaves out a portion. The table has 810,000 or so clones, about a sixth seen once. Comment on this clone: Its target is not known.

This receptor was taken from a woman aged 18 to 35 in good health. The chain joins TRBV4-2 to TRBJ2-7; 8 bases map to TRBD1. The material sequenced was naive CD4+ T cells from blood. In nucleotides, the CDR3 is TGTGCCAGCAGCCCTGGGACAGGCCCATGGTACGAGCAGTACTTC. Amino acids: CASSPGTGPWYEQYF.